The entry that follows covers one T cell receptor (beta chain) sequence. TCRdb keeps only in-frame clones here, not all; method: immunoSEQ multiplex PCR. The data contain about 15,000 clones, around 70% of them singletons. The record originates from a study of sequential checkpoint blockade in melanoma. Study background: Randomization was 1:1 between first-line nivolumab→ipilimumab and ipilimumab→nivolumab. Each arm's sequence ended with maintenance nivolumab.

The treatment is: randomized to nivolumab then ipilimumab (arm A) or the reverse (arm B). No patient had prior DNA-damaging chemotherapy. From thawed PBMCs, live CD3+CD8+ cells negative for CD19 and CD56 were sorted. The material was CD8+ T cells sorted from blood (inferred from file names), obtained from a patient given nivolumab and ipilimumab in sequence. The source is a human donor with melanoma.

The DNA of the CDR3 is TGCGCCAGCAGCCAAGACCCGTGGAAGCGGGAGGGCCCTCAGGGCAACTACAATGAGCAGTTCTTC. Its translation: CASSQDPWKREGPQGNYNEQFF. The genes are TRBV4-1 and TRBJ2-1; the match to TRBD2 covers 10 bases. Germline-derived CDR1 and CDR2 are MGHRA and YSYEKL. The CDR3 has 22 residues. J lost 3 bases, V lost 0 bases, and 20 bases had no gene match.